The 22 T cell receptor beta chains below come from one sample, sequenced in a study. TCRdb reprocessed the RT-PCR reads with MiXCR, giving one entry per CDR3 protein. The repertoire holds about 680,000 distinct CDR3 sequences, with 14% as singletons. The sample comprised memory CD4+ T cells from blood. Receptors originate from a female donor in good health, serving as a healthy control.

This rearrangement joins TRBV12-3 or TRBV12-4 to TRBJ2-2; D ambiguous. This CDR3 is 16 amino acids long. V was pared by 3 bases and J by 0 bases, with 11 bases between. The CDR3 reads CASSFDLYANTGELFF. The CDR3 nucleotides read TGTGCCAGCAGTTTCGACTTATACGCGAACACCGGGGAGCTGTTTTTT.

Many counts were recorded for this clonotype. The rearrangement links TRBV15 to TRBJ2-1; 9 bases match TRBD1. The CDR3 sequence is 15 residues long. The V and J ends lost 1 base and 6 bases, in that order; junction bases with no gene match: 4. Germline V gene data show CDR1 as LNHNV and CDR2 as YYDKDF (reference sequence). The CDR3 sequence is CATSRAGTGSNEQFF. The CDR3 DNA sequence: TGTGCCACCAGCAGAGCCGGGACAGGGTCCAATGAGCAGTTCTTC.

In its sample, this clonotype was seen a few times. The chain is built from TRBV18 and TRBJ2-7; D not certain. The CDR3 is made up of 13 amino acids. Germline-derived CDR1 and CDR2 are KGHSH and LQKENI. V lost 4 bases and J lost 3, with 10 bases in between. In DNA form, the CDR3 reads TGTGCCAGCTCACTGGGCTCCGGCTACGAGCAGTACTTC. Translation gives CASSLGSGYEQYF.

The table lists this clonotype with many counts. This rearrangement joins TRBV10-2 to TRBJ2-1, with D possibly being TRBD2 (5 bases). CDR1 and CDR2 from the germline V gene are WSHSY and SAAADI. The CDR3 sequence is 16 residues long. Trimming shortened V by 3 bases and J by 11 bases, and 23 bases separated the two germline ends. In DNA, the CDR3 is TGCGCCAGCAGTGATTTTGATGGGTCGGGAATTATAAAGCAGTTCTTC. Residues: CASSDFDGSGIIKQFF.

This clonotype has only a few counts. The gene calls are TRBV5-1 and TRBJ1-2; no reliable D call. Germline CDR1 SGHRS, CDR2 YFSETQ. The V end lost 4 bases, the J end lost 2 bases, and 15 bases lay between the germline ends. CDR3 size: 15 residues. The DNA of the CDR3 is TGCGCCAGCAGCCTCTACTCGGATCTGAACTATGGCTACACCTTC. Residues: CASSLYSDLNYGYTF.

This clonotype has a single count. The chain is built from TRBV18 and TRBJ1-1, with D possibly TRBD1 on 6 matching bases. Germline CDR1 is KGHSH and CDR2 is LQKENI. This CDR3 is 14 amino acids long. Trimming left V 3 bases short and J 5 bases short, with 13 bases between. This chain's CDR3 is CASSPADRRTEAFF. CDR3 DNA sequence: TGTGCCAGCTCACCCGCGGACAGACGGACTGAAGCTTTCTTT.

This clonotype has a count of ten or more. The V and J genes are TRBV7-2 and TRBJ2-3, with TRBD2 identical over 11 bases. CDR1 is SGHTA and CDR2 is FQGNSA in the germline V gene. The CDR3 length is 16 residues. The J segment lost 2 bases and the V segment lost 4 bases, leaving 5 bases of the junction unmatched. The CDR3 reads CASSSRLAGPTDTQYF. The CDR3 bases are TGTGCCAGCAGCTCTCGACTAGCGGGACCCACAGATACGCAGTATTTT.

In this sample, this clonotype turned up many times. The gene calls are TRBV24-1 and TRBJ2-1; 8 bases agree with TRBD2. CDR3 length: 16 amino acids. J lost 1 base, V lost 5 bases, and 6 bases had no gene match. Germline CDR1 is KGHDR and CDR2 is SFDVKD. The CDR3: CATSGGSGVSYNEQFF. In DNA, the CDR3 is TGTGCCACCAGTGGAGGTAGCGGGGTTTCCTACAATGAGCAGTTCTTC.

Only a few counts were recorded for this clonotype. The DNA for the CDR3 is TGTGCCAGCAGCACGCAGGCCGGGACTAGCGGGGTCAATGAGCAGTTCTTC. Encoded protein: CASSTQAGTSGVNEQFF. The V gene is TRBV7-9, the J gene TRBJ2-1, with 13 bases identical to TRBD2. Germline V CDR1 and CDR2: SEHNR, FQNEAQ (reference sequence). Germline trimming cut 5 bases from V and 6 bases from J; bases unmatched to any gene: 10. The CDR3 is 17 amino acids. The full variable domain, in which reference TRBV7-9 and TRBJ2-1 provide the parts outside the CDR3, is DTGVSQNPRHKITKRGQNVTFRCDPISEHNRLYWYRQTLGQGPEFLTYFQNEAQLEKSRLLSDRFSAERPKGSFSTLEIQRTEQGDSAMYLCASSTQAGTSGVNEQFFGPGTRLTVL.

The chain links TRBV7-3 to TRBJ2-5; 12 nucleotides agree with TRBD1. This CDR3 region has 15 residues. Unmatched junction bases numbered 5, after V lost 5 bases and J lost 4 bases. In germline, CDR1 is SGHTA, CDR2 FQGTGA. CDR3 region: CASSTGTGGLETQYF. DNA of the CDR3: TGTGCCAGCAGCACCGGGACAGGGGGCTTAGAGACCCAGTACTTC.

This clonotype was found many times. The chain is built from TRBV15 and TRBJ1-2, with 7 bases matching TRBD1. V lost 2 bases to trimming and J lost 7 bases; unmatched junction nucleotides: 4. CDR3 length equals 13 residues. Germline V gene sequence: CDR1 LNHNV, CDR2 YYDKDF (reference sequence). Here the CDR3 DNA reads TGTGCCACCAGCAGAACAGGGGATCTTGGCTACACCTTC. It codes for CATSRTGDLGYTF.

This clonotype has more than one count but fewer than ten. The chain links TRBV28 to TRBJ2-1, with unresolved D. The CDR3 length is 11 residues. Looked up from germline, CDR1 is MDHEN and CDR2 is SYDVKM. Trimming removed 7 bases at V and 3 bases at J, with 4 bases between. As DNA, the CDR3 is TGTGCCAGCATCAGCTACAATGAGCAGTTCTTC. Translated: CASISYNEQFF.

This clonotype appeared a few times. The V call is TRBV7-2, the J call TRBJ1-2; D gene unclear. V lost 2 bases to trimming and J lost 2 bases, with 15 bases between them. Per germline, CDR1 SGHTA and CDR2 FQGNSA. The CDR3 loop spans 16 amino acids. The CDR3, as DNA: TGTGCCAGCAGCTTAATGTTGTCGGGATTGAACTATGGCTACACCTTC. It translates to CASSLMLSGLNYGYTF.

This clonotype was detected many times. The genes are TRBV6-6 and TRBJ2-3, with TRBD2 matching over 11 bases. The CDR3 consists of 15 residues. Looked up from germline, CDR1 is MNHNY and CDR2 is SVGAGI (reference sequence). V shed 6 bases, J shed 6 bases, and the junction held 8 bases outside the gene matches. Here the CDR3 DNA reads TGTGCCAGCAGCGATGGACTAGCGGGCTCCGATACGCAGTATTTT. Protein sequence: CASSDGLAGSDTQYF.

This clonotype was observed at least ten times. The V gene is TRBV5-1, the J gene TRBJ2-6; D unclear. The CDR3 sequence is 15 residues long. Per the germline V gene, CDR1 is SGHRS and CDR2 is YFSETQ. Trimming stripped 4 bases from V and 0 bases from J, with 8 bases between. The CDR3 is CASSPQGSGANVLTF. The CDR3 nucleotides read TGCGCCAGCAGCCCGCAAGGCTCTGGGGCCAACGTCCTGACTTTC. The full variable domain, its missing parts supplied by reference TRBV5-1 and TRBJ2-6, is KAGVTQTPRYLIKTRGQQVTLSCSPISGHRSVSWYQQTPGQGLQFLFEYFSETQRNKGNFPGRFSGRQFSNSRSEMNVSTLELGDSALYLCASSPQGSGANVLTFGAGSRLTVL.

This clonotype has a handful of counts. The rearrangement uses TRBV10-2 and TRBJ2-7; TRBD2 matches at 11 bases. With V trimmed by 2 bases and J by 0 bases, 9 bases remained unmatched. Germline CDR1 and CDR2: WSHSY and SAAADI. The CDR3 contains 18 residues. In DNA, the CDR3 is TGCGCCAGCAGTGAGGTTTCTAGCGGGAGGTCCCACTCCTACGAGCAGTACTTC. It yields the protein CASSEVSSGRSHSYEQYF.

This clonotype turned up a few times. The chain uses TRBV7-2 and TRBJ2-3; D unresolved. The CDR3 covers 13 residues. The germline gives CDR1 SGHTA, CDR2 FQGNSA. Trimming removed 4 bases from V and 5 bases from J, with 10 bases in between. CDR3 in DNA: TGTGCCAGCAGCTCGGACCCCCGAGATACGCAGTATTTT. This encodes CASSSDPRDTQYF.

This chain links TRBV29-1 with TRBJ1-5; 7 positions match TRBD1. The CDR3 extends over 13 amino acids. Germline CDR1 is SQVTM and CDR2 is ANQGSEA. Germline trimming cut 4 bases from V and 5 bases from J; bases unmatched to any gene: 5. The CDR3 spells CSVGQGFDQPQHF. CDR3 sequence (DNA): TGCAGCGTTGGACAGGGTTTCGATCAGCCCCAGCATTTT.

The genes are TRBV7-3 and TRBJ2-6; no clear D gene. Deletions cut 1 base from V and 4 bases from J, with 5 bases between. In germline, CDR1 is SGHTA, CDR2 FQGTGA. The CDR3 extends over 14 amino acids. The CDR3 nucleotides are TGTGCCAGCAGCTTAAACGTAGGGGCCAACGTCCTGACTTTC. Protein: CASSLNVGANVLTF.

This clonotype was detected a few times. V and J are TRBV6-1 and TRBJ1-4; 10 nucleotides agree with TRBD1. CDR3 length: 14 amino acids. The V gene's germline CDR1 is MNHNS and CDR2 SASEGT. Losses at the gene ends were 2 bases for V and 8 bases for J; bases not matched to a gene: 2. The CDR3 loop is CASSEWGQGEKLFF. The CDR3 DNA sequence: TGTGCCAGCAGTGAATGGGGACAGGGGGAAAAACTGTTTTTT.

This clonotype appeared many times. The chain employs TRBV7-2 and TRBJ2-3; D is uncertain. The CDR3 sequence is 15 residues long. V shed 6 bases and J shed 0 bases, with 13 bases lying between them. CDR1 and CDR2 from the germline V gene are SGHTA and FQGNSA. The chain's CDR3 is CASRLARTSTDTQYF. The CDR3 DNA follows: TGTGCCAGCAGGTTGGCAAGAACTAGCACAGATACGCAGTATTTT.

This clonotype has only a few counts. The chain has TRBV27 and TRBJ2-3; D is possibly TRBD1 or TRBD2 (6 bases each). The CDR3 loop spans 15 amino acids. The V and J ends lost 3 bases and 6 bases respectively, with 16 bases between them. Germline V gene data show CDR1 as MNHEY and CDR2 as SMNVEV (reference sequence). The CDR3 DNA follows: TGTGCCAGCAGTTTGCGGGCTCAGGGGAGGGATACGCAGTATTTT. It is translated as CASSLRAQGRDTQYF.